A selection of T cell receptor beta chains follows, all from one sample in a study of blood T cell repertoires in COVID-19. Only in-frame clones appear in the TCRdb table, and some are missing; sequencing was by immunoSEQ multiplex PCR. The sample shows a few hundred thousand clones, about 80% of them seen only once. Source material: peripheral blood. The receptor source for this set is a man at least 80 years old with acute or convalescent COVID-19. Both conserved end residues are part of each CDR3. The D gene is left open where the match is weak. A row's size may be missing; if present it is once, few, many or a size class.

d_call	j_call	clone_size	v_call	cdr3_aa	cdr3_nt
.	TRBJ1-6	few	TRBV28	CASSLLRTESPLHF	TGTGCCAGCAGTTTACTTCGGACAGAATCACCCCTCCACTTT
TRBD1	TRBJ1-2	.	TRBV18	CASSPPGQGALGYGYTF	TGTGCCAGCTCACCACCGGGACAGGGGGCTCTAGGCTATGGCTACACCTTC
.	TRBJ2-4	.	TRBV2	CASSDHRAGKNIQYF	TGTGCCAGCAGTGATCACAGGGCTGGCAAAAACATTCAGTACTTC
.	TRBJ1-5	.	TRBV2	CASSTGHLSNQPQHF	TGTGCCAGTTCGACGGGACATTTAAGCAATCAGCCCCAGCATTTT
.	TRBJ1-3	.	TRBV18	CASSQQVDFSGNTIYF	TGTGCCAGCTCACAACAGGTCGACTTCTCTGGAAACACCATATATTTT
.	TRBJ2-1	.	TRBV5-5	CASSTGLSTGFNEQFF	TGTGCCAGCAGCACCGGACTGTCGACGGGTTTCAATGAGCAGTTCTTC
TRBD2	TRBJ2-1	.	TRBV7-3	CASSSRGLAGAGEQFF	TGTGCCAGCAGCTCCCGAGGGCTAGCGGGAGCAGGGGAGCAGTTCTTC
TRBD2	TRBJ2-7	.	TRBV5-4	CASSLPGGQSYEQYF	TGTGCCAGCAGCTTGCCGGGAGGGCAGTCCTACGAGCAGTACTTC
.	TRBJ1-2	.	TRBV28	CASSLLQGIDGYTF	TGTGCCAGCAGTTTGCTACAGGGAATCGATGGCTACACCTTC
TRBD2	TRBJ2-7	.	TRBV11-2	CASSWGLAGGKEQYF	TGTGCCAGCAGCTGGGGACTAGCGGGAGGGAAAGAGCAGTACTTC
.	TRBJ2-7	.	TRBV2	CASQEGVTYEQYF	TGTGCCAGTCAAGAGGGGGTCACCTACGAGCAGTACTTC
.	TRBJ1-5	.	TRBV2	CASRMGLGPNQPQHF	TGTGCCAGCAGGATGGGGCTGGGTCCTAATCAGCCCCAGCATTTT
TRBD1	TRBJ1-5	.	TRBV19	CASSILPTGHQPQHF	TGTGCCAGTAGTATACTCCCGACAGGGCATCAGCCCCAGCATTTT
TRBD2	TRBJ2-1	.	TRBV7-9	CASSLGTSGGGSYNEQFF	TGTGCCAGCAGCTTAGGAACTAGCGGGGGTGGCTCCTACAATGAGCAGTTCTTC
TRBD2	TRBJ2-7	.	TRBV7-9	CASSSPLTSGGAGDEQYF	TGTGCCAGCAGCTCGCCCCTGACTAGCGGGGGGGCGGGAGACGAGCAGTACTTC
.	TRBJ2-7	.	TRBV28	CASSRGYEQYF	TGTGCCAGCAGTCGGGGCTACGAGCAGTACTTC
TRBD1	TRBJ2-7	.	TRBV6-5	CASRTGVSYEQYF	TGTGCCAGTAGAACAGGGGTTTCCTACGAGCAGTACTTC
.	TRBJ1-3	once	TRBV6-5	CASSYSDSGNTIYF	TGTGCCAGCAGTTATTCCGACAGTGGAAACACCATATATTTT
TRBD1	TRBJ1-2	.	TRBV6-5	CASSTGQGGGYTF	TGTGCCAGCAGTACCGGACAGGGCGGTGGCTACACCTTC
.	TRBJ1-2	.	TRBV7-9	CASSLTETRGNGYTF	TGTGCCAGCAGCCTCACGGAAACGAGAGGGAATGGCTACACCTTC
.	TRBJ1-6	.	TRBV4-2	CASSQDLQYNSPLHF	TGTGCCAGCAGCCAAGATTTACAGTATAATTCACCCCTCCACTTT
.	TRBJ2-5	.	TRBV3-1/TRBV3-2	CASSQDLGVQETQYF	TGTGCCAGCAGCCAAGATTTAGGGGTTCAGGAGACCCAGTACTTC
.	TRBJ1-4	once	TRBV5-1	CASRPQATNEKLFF	TGCGCCAGCAGACCGCAGGCAACTAATGAAAAACTGTTTTTT
.	TRBJ1-6	.	TRBV21-1	CASSKARGRVGYSPLHF	TGTGCCAGCAGCAAAGCCCGCGGCAGGGTGGGTTATTCACCCCTCCACTTT
TRBD1	TRBJ2-7	.	TRBV28	CASRSTGTGGGEQYF	TGTGCCAGCAGAAGCACCGGGACAGGGGGCGGCGAGCAGTACTTC
TRBD2	TRBJ2-5	.	TRBV28	CASSSSQGSGGETQYF	TGTGCCAGCAGCTCCTCGCAGGGATCCGGGGGGGAGACCCAGTACTTC
.	TRBJ1-2	.	TRBV2	CASSVQANYGYTF	TGTGCCAGCAGTGTACAGGCAAACTATGGCTACACCTTC
.	TRBJ2-2	.	TRBV5-1	CASSLDPLVTGELFF	TGCGCCAGCAGCTTGGACCCCCTAGTGACCGGGGAGCTGTTTTTT
.	TRBJ1-1	.	TRBV28	CASSLPEGVGTEAFF	TGTGCCAGCAGCCTCCCAGAAGGGGTGGGCACTGAAGCTTTCTTT
TRBD1	TRBJ1-2	.	TRBV25-1	CASSADRGVYGYTF	TGTGCCAGCAGTGCCGACAGGGGGGTCTATGGCTACACCTTC
TRBD1	TRBJ1-1	.	TRBV18	CASSPDRDGAFF	TGTGCCAGCTCCCCGGACAGGGACGGAGCTTTCTTT
TRBD2	TRBJ2-3	.	TRBV5-1	CASSHKPLSGGRGGTDTQYF	TGCGCCAGCAGCCACAAGCCCCTTAGCGGGGGGCGAGGAGGTACAGATACGCAGTATTTT
.	TRBJ1-2	.	TRBV7-9	CASSLGQGDYGYTF	TGTGCCAGCAGCTTGGGGCAGGGCGACTATGGCTACACCTTC
TRBD1	TRBJ1-2	.	TRBV6-5	CASRGGQGAYGYTF	TGTGCCAGCAGGGGCGGACAGGGAGCCTATGGCTACACCTTC
TRBD2	TRBJ2-3	.	TRBV11-3	CASSPTGGGTDTQYF	TGTGCCAGCAGCCCGACGGGAGGAGGGACAGATACGCAGTATTTT
.	TRBJ1-1	once	TRBV19	CASKQGQMNTEAFF	TGTGCCAGTAAACAAGGACAGATGAACACTGAAGCTTTCTTT
.	TRBJ1-4	.	TRBV24-1	CATSAWGGKNEKLFF	TGTGCCACCAGTGCCTGGGGGGGGAAGAATGAAAAACTGTTTTTT
.	TRBJ2-7	.	TRBV7-2	CASSLKASANVGSSYEQYF	TGTGCCAGCAGCTTAAAGGCTAGCGCCAACGTAGGGTCCAGCTACGAGCAGTACTTC
.	TRBJ1-5	.	TRBV2	CASSEERAGNQPQHF	TGTGCCAGCAGTGAAGAGCGGGCCGGCAATCAGCCCCAGCATTTT
.	TRBJ1-3	few	TRBV7-9	CASSLGTGSGNTIYF	TGTGCCAGCAGCTTAGGTACAGGGTCTGGAAACACCATATATTTT
.	TRBJ2-3	.	TRBV30	CAWKAGGDTQYF	TGTGCCTGGAAAGCTGGTGGAGATACGCAGTATTTT
.	TRBJ2-5	once	TRBV10-2	CASTPPAGETQYF	TGCGCCAGCACCCCGCCAGCGGGAGAGACCCAGTACTTC
TRBD1	TRBJ2-1	once	TRBV14	CASSQDPGQGAHEQFF	TGTGCCAGCAGCCAAGATCCCGGACAGGGGGCCCATGAGCAGTTCTTC
TRBD2	TRBJ2-2	.	TRBV9	CASSVGAGGQRNTGELFF	TGTGCCAGCAGCGTAGGAGCGGGAGGGCAGAGGAACACCGGGGAGCTGTTTTTT
.	TRBJ2-3	.	TRBV14	CASSQGKVAGTDTQYF	TGTGCCAGCAGCCAGGGGAAAGTAGCGGGCACAGATACGCAGTATTTT
TRBD1	TRBJ1-2	once	TRBV7-9	CASSSPDRTGYGYTF	TGTGCCAGCAGCTCCCCGGACAGGACTGGGTATGGCTACACCTTC
.	TRBJ1-1	.	TRBV29-1	CSVTTGNKAFF	TGCAGCGTCACAACAGGGAACAAGGCTTTCTTT
TRBD1	TRBJ1-5	once	TRBV19	CASSTAGTAIPGNQPQHF	TGTGCCAGTAGTACCGCCGGGACAGCCATACCGGGCAATCAGCCCCAGCATTTT
.	TRBJ1-3	.	TRBV10-3	CAISESTGGNTIYF	TGTGCCATCAGTGAGTCGACGGGTGGAAACACCATATATTTT
TRBD1	TRBJ2-1	.	TRBV5-1	CASSPGQARGNEQFF	TGCGCCAGCAGCCCGGGACAGGCCCGAGGTAATGAGCAGTTCTTC